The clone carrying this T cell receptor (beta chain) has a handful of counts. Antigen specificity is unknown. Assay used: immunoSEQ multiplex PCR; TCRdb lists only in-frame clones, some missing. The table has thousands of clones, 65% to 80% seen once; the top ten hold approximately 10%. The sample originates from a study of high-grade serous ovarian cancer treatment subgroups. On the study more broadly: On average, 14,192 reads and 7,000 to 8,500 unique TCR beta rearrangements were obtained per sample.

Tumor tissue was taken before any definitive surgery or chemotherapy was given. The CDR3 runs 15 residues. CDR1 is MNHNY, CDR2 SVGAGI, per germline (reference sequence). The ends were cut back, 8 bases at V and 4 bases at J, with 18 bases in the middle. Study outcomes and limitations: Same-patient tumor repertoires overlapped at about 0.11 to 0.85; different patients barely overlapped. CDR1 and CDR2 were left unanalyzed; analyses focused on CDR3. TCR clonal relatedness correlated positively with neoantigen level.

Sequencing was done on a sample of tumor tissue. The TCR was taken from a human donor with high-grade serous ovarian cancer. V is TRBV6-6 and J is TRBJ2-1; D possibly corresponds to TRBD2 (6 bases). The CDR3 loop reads CASRLDGGGYNEQFF. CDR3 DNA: TGTGCCAGCCGACTCGACGGGGGTGGGTACAATGAGCAGTTCTTC.